One and the same sample provided the 17 T cell receptor beta chains below, sequenced in a study of response to subunit inactivated influenza vaccine. TCRdb re-called the RT-PCR reads through MiXCR, storing one row per CDR3 protein. The table lists 600,000 to 850,000 distinct CDR3 sequences, roughly 15% of them singletons, with approximately 7.6% in the top ten. The sequencing used PBMCs from blood, collected 14 to 15 days before vaccination. The receptors were sampled from a man in his fifties who received an inactivated influenza vaccine.

The chain joins TRBV28 to TRBJ1-6; maybe TRBD1 (5 bases). Germline loops: CDR1 MDHEN, CDR2 SYDVKM. V dropped 7 bases and J dropped 4 bases, with 11 bases sitting between them. The CDR3 sequence is 14 residues long. The CDR3 loop reads CASTRDGYNSPLHF. The DNA for the CDR3 is TGTGCCAGCACCCGGGACGGGTATAATTCACCCCTCCACTTT.

This clonotype was counted between two and nine times. V is TRBV19 and J is TRBJ1-5; D call uncertain. Germline V gives CDR1 LNHDA, CDR2 SQIVND (reference sequence). Trimming cost V 5 bases and J 2 bases, with 13 bases left between them. The CDR3 sequence is 15 residues long. The CDR3 DNA reads TGTGCCAGTAGTGTAAGGATGTTAGGCAATCAGCCCCAGCATTTT. It specifies CASSVRMLGNQPQHF.

The sample holds a few counts of this clonotype. The chain uses TRBV20-1 and TRBJ2-7; TRBD2 aligns across 13 bases. Per the germline V gene, CDR1 is DFQATT and CDR2 is SNEGSKA (reference sequence). V gave up 7 bases and J gave up 5 bases; unmatched junction bases: 8. This CDR3 is built from 14 residues. The CDR3 DNA reads as TGCAGTGTTGGACTAGCGGGGGCGACCCACGAGCAGTACTTC. Encoded protein: CSVGLAGATHEQYF.

The chain couples TRBV5-8 to TRBJ1-2; D is uncertain. CDR3 length equals 12 residues. Germline CDR1 reads SGHTS; CDR2 reads YDEGEE. The V end lost 2 bases, the J end lost 7 bases, and 9 bases lay between the germline ends. The CDR3 nucleotides are TGTGCCAGCAGCTTTTACGGGTCTGGCTACACCTTC. Translation gives CASSFYGSGYTF.

The table lists this clonotype with a few counts. The chain is built from TRBV6-1 and TRBJ1-2; D gene uncertain. The CDR3 consists of 15 residues. Per the germline V gene, CDR1 is MNHNS and CDR2 is SASEGT. The germline V and J ends were trimmed by 6 bases and 4 bases, with 18 bases remaining between them. CDR3: CASSPTGSFSYGYTF. In DNA form, the CDR3 reads TGTGCCAGCAGCCCTACGGGGTCCTTCTCCTATGGCTACACCTTC.

This clonotype showed up many times. The gene calls are TRBV12-3 or TRBV12-4 and TRBJ2-6; no clear D. With 6 bases removed from V and 0 bases from J, the gap between germline ends came to 3 bases. The CDR3 covers 13 residues. The CDR3 here is CASRDSGANVLTF. The DNA of the CDR3 is TGTGCCAGCAGGGACTCTGGGGCCAACGTCCTGACTTTC.

This clonotype was detected ten times or more. The V call is TRBV5-1, the J call TRBJ2-1; D unclear. V was pared by 4 bases and J by 3 bases, with 14 bases between. This CDR3 has 15 residues. CDR1 SGHRS and CDR2 YFSETQ come from the germline V gene. As DNA, the CDR3 is TGCGCCAGCAGCCTGGCGACGTCGGACTACAATGAGCAGTTCTTC. Protein product: CASSLATSDYNEQFF.

This chain links TRBV18 with TRBJ1-6; 7 bases map to TRBD1. This CDR3 is 15 amino acids long. V lost 3 bases to trimming and J lost 6 bases; unmatched junction nucleotides: 5. Germline assignment: CDR1 KGHSH and CDR2 LQKENI. The CDR3 region has the DNA TGTGCCAGCTCACCGGATCAGGGGGGTAATTCACCCCTCCACTTT. Protein sequence: CASSPDQGGNSPLHF.

This clonotype was detected ten times or more. The chain uses TRBV28 and TRBJ2-7; D is ambiguous. V lost 4 bases, J lost 0 bases, and 19 bases lay in between. Per the germline V gene, CDR1 is MDHEN and CDR2 is SYDVKM. This CDR3 has 17 amino acids. The CDR3 DNA is TGTGCCAGCAGTTCTTTTATTACACCGGCCTCCTCCTACGAGCAGTACTTC. It specifies CASSSFITPASSYEQYF.

This clonotype was picked up a small number of times. This chain uses TRBV11-1 with TRBJ1-5; tentative D call: TRBD1 (5 bases). V was clipped by 6 bases and J by 4 bases, with 25 bases between them. Germline CDR1 and CDR2: SGHAT and FQDESV (reference sequence). The CDR3 contains 18 residues. The CDR3 coding sequence is TGTGCCAGCAGATCACCGTCCGGGGCAGGTGGGGCAAATCAGCCCCAGCATTTT. This encodes CASRSPSGAGGANQPQHF.

The chain has TRBV6-1 and TRBJ2-2; D is unresolved. The V gene's germline CDR1 is MNHNS and CDR2 SASEGT. V shed 6 bases and J shed 8 bases, with 25 bases lying between them. The CDR3 is 17 amino acids. The CDR3 bases are TGTGCCAGCAGGGCCACAGTGTGGGCTCTGGCGGCTGGGGAGCTGTTTTTT. Its protein product is CASRATVWALAAGELFF.

This clonotype was found a few times. The chain combines TRBV12-3 or TRBV12-4 with TRBJ2-2, with TRBD1 matching 8 bases. Losses at the gene ends were 7 bases for V and 0 bases for J; bases not matched to a gene: 19. The CDR3 is 20 residues long. CDR3 loop: CASTLGQGRVTRANTGELFF. CDR3 nucleotides: TGTGCCAGCACCTTAGGACAGGGAAGAGTTACTAGGGCGAACACCGGGGAGCTGTTTTTT.

V and J are TRBV7-3 and TRBJ1-2, with a tentative D call TRBD1 (6 bases). This CDR3 is 14 amino acids long. The V and J ends lost 0 bases and 7 bases respectively, with 12 bases between them. CDR1 SGHTA and CDR2 FQGTGA come from the germline V gene. CDR3: CASSLTRQAGGYTF. CDR3 coding DNA: TGTGCCAGCAGCTTAACGCGACAGGCAGGTGGCTACACCTTC. The whole variable domain, remainder taken from reference TRBV7-3 and TRBJ1-2, is GAGVSQTPSNKVTEKGKYVELRCDPISGHTALYWYRQSLGQGPEFLIYFQGTGAADDSGLPNDRFFAVRPEGSVSTLKIQRTERGDSAVYLCASSLTRQAGGYTFGSGTRLTVV.

The V and J genes are TRBV12-3 or TRBV12-4 and TRBJ1-6, with 11 positions matching TRBD1. Unmatched junction bases numbered 5, after V lost 5 bases and J lost 8 bases. There are 15 residues in the CDR3. The CDR3 loop reads CASSPGQGGDSPLHF. DNA for the CDR3: TGTGCCAGCAGTCCGGGACAGGGGGGCGATTCACCCCTCCACTTT.

Many counts were recorded for this clonotype. The chain has TRBV29-1 and TRBJ2-1; 7 nucleotides agree with TRBD1. Germline V CDR1 and CDR2: SQVTM, ANQGSEA. The CDR3 has 17 amino acids. J was trimmed by 0 bases and V by 0 bases; bases with no gene match: 8. As DNA, the CDR3 is TGCAGCGTTGAAGATAACTTCCCAGGGGGCTCCTACAATGAGCAGTTCTTC. Protein sequence: CSVEDNFPGGSYNEQFF.

The J gene is TRBJ1-2, the V gene TRBV12-3 or TRBV12-4, with D perhaps matching TRBD1 (5 bases). The CDR3 length is 15 residues. Trimming shortened V by 2 bases and J by 0 bases, and 10 bases separated the two germline ends. The CDR3 DNA is TGTGCCAGCAGTTTATGGGGGGGAGCTAACTATGGCTACACCTTC. Protein product: CASSLWGGANYGYTF.

This clonotype has only a few counts. V gene TRBV19 combines with J gene TRBJ1-1; a possible D gene is TRBD1 (5 bases). CDR1 is LNHDA, CDR2 SQIVND, per germline (reference sequence). Trimming took 4 bases from V and 0 from J, leaving 9 bases between them. The CDR3 has 14 amino acids. CDR3 amino acids: CASSTGILNTEAFF. The CDR3 DNA follows: TGTGCCAGTAGTACAGGGATATTGAACACTGAAGCTTTCTTT.